These T cell receptor beta chains were read from a single sample in a study of shared clonotypes between healthy human individuals. Here immunoSEQ multiplex PCR was the method, and the copy in TCRdb shows in-frame clones only, minus some. Among hundreds of thousands of clones listed, 95% to 98% were seen once. Material: naive CD4+ T cells sorted from blood. The receptors shown here come from a woman in her thirties in good health. The CDR3 runs from the conserved cysteine through the conserved F or W. The order of the fields is V gene, D gene, J gene, clone size, CDR3 DNA, CDR3 protein. The D gene is left open where the match is weak. Expanded clones are given a class, and other clones once, few, many or no size at all.

TRBV11-1	.	TRBJ1-1	.	TGTGCCAGCAGCGCCCGGGCCGGCCCGAACACTGAAGCTTTCTTT	CASSARAGPNTEAFF
TRBV19	TRBD1	TRBJ1-5	.	TGTGCCAGCTATGGTGGGGGACAGGGGTCCAATCAGCCCCAGCATTTT	CASYGGGQGSNQPQHF
TRBV6-5	TRBD2	TRBJ2-7	.	TGTGCCAGCAGTGGTCACCTAGCGGGTTCCTACGAGCAGTACTTC	CASSGHLAGSYEQYF
TRBV2	.	TRBJ2-3	.	TGTGCCAGCAGTGATGAGGTTGGAGATACGCAGTATTTT	CASSDEVGDTQYF
TRBV27	.	TRBJ1-5	.	TGTGCCAGCATGGTCACAGGGCGCAATCAGCCCCAGCATTTT	CASMVTGRNQPQHF
TRBV5-4	TRBD2	TRBJ2-1	.	TGTGCCAGCAGCCCCGGGACTAGCGGGAGCTGGGACAATGAGCAGTTCTTC	CASSPGTSGSWDNEQFF
TRBV2	.	TRBJ2-1	.	TGTGCCAGCAGTACGACAGCTGGCTACAATGAGCAGTTCTTC	CASSTTAGYNEQFF
TRBV7-2	TRBD1	TRBJ1-1	.	TGTGCCAGCAGCTCCGGGGATCTGGCAGGGGGTACGAACACTGAAGCTTTCTTT	CASSSGDLAGGTNTEAFF
TRBV5-6	TRBD1	TRBJ2-1	.	TGTGCCAGCAGCTTTGTACCGGGACAGGGTATTAATGAGCAGTTCTTC	CASSFVPGQGINEQFF
TRBV6-1	TRBD1	TRBJ2-3	.	TGTGCCAGCAGATCCGGGACAGTGACCACAGATACGCAGTATTTT	CASRSGTVTTDTQYF
TRBV6-6	.	TRBJ1-1	.	TGTGCCAGCAGTTACTCTGCGGGACGCACTGAAGCTTTCTTT	CASSYSAGRTEAFF
TRBV18	.	TRBJ1-1	.	TGTGCCAGCTCACCAGACAGGATGAACACTGAAGCTTTCTTT	CASSPDRMNTEAFF
TRBV28	.	TRBJ2-5	.	TGTGCCACTGGACAGGGAGGGGGTCAACAAGAGACCCAGTACTTC	CATGQGGGQQETQYF
TRBV19	.	TRBJ1-5	.	TGTGCCAGTAGTATAGAGTCTAGCAATCAGCCCCAGCATTTT	CASSIESSNQPQHF
TRBV6-6	TRBD1	TRBJ2-2	.	TGTGCCAGCAGGGGGACAGGGAAGAACACCGGGGAGCTGTTTTTT	CASRGTGKNTGELFF
TRBV14	.	TRBJ2-5	once	TGTGCCAGCAGCCCCACGGGCTCCGGGACCCAGTACTTC	CASSPTGSGTQYF
TRBV5-4	.	TRBJ1-5	.	TGTGCCAGCAGCTACCTTACCTTTCCGACAGATAGCAATCAGCCCCAGCATTTT	CASSYLTFPTDSNQPQHF
TRBV18	.	TRBJ2-7	.	TGTGCCAGCTCCCCCCTCGCTCCTAACGAGCAGTACTTC	CASSPLAPNEQYF
TRBV10-3	TRBD2	TRBJ2-7	.	TGTGCCATCAGTGAATGGAGTAGCGGGAGGGGGTACGAGCAGTACTTC	CAISEWSSGRGYEQYF
TRBV6-8	TRBD1	TRBJ2-7	.	TGTGCCAGCAGGAGACAGGGAAATTCCTACGAGCAGTACTTC	CASRRQGNSYEQYF
TRBV4-2	.	TRBJ2-7	.	TGTGCCAGCAGCCAAGAAGGGAACGTGGGAGGGGGTGTAGCCGAGCAGTACTTC	CASSQEGNVGGGVAEQYF
TRBV5-1	.	TRBJ1-2	.	TGCGCCAGCAGCCCAGCGAGAGACAGCTATGGCTACACCTTC	CASSPARDSYGYTF
TRBV28	.	TRBJ2-7	.	TGTGCCAGCAGTGTTGAGACCGGGACCCCCTCCTACGAGCAGTACTTC	CASSVETGTPSYEQYF
TRBV18	.	TRBJ2-2	.	TGTGCCAGCTCCGAGGGGCTTAACACCGGGGAGCTGTTTTTT	CASSEGLNTGELFF
TRBV4-1	.	TRBJ1-1	.	TGCGCCAGCAGGGCCACTGGGAACACTGAAGCTTTCTTT	CASRATGNTEAFF
TRBV7-6	TRBD2	TRBJ2-1	.	TGTGCCAGCAGCTCAGGGGGACTAGCGGTTGGCGATGAGCAGTTCTTC	CASSSGGLAVGDEQFF
TRBV19	.	TRBJ1-1	.	TGTGCCAGTAGTATTTTGGGGGCGGTGGGCACTGAAGCTTTCTTT	CASSILGAVGTEAFF
TRBV10-3	.	TRBJ2-3	.	TGTGCCATCATGGCGGCCTTAAGCACAGATACGCAGTATTTT	CAIMAALSTDTQYF
TRBV5-1	.	TRBJ1-1	.	TGCGCCAGCAGCTTGACTGGAGTGAACACTGAAGCTTTCTTT	CASSLTGVNTEAFF
TRBV19	TRBD1	TRBJ2-7	once	TGTGCCAGCTCCTGGACAGGGCCACCCTACGAGCAGTACTTC	CASSWTGPPYEQYF
TRBV5-1	TRBD2	TRBJ2-7	.	TGCGCCAGCAGCCAAGGGACTAGCGGGATTATCTACGAGCAGTACTTC	CASSQGTSGIIYEQYF
TRBV21-1	.	TRBJ2-7	.	TGTGCCAGCAGCAAACCCCTTGGGCGGGACAGGGACGAGCAGTACTTC	CASSKPLGRDRDEQYF
TRBV28	.	TRBJ1-1	.	TGTGCCAGCAGTTTCCCCGACAGGCGGCGGTTTACAACATTGAACACTGAAGCTTTCTTT	CASSFPDRRRFTTLNTEAFF
TRBV6-5	TRBD2	TRBJ2-3	.	TGTGCCAGCAGTTTTTTAAGCGGGAGAGGGACAGATACGCAGTATTTT	CASSFLSGRGTDTQYF
TRBV19	TRBD1	TRBJ2-3	.	TGTGCCAGTAGTTCACGGACAGGGGGTACAGATACGCAGTATTTT	CASSSRTGGTDTQYF
TRBV28	.	TRBJ1-1	.	TGTGCCAGCAGTTTAGGTTTGGTAGTTGAAGCTTTCTTT	CASSLGLVVEAFF
TRBV28	.	TRBJ1-1	.	TGTGCCAGCAGTTTAGAGGCACCGTTGAACACTGAAGCTTTCTTT	CASSLEAPLNTEAFF
TRBV28	TRBD1	TRBJ1-5	.	TGTGCCAGCAGTTCACCGGGACAGGGGGCGCGAACTGGGCAGCCCCAGCATTTT	CASSSPGQGARTGQPQHF
TRBV5-4	TRBD2	TRBJ2-7	once	TGTGCCAGCACTCCGGGAGGGATCGACGAGCAGTACTTC	CASTPGGIDEQYF
TRBV4-1	.	TRBJ2-2	.	TGCGCCAGCAGCCAGTCGGGGGACCTTAGGGTCACCGGGGAGCTGTTTTTT	CASSQSGDLRVTGELFF
TRBV10-2	.	TRBJ2-7	.	TGCGCCAGCAGTGAGCCCCGACAAGGGTCCGAGCAGTACTTC	CASSEPRQGSEQYF
TRBV30	TRBD2	TRBJ2-7	.	TGTGCCTGGAGCGGGGAACAGAGACAAGCGGGAGGGTACTACGAGCAGTACTTC	CAWSGEQRQAGGYYEQYF
TRBV5-6	.	TRBJ1-1	.	TGTGCCAGCAGCTCCGCGGCTTTCCCAGCTTTCTTT	CASSSAAFPAFF
TRBV11-3	TRBD2	TRBJ2-1	.	TGTGCCAGCAGACGTAGCGGGAGCAATGAGCAGTTCTTC	CASRRSGSNEQFF
TRBV5-1	TRBD1	TRBJ2-7	.	TGCGCCAGCAGCATCGACAGGGCTACCTACGAGCAGTACTTC	CASSIDRATYEQYF
TRBV30	TRBD2	TRBJ2-1	.	TGTGCCTGGAGTGTACTTGGGCTAGCGGATTACAATGAGCAGTTCTTC	CAWSVLGLADYNEQFF
TRBV27	.	TRBJ1-2	.	TGTGCCAGCAGCCTGCAGGGGTTCGGGGGCTACACCTTC	CASSLQGFGGYTF
TRBV30	.	TRBJ2-1	.	TGTGCCGGCGAACGGTCAGGGAGCAATGAGCAGTTCTTC	CAGERSGSNEQFF